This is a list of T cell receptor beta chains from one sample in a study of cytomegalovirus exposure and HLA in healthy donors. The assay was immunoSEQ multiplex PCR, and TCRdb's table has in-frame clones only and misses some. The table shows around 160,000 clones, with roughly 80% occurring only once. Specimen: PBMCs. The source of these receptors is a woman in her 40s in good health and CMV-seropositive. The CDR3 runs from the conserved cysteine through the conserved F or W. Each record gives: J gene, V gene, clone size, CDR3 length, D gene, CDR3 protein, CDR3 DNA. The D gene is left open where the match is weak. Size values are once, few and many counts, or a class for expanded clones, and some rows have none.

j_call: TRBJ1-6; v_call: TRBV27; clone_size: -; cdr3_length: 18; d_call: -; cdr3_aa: CASSLTPPWDTYNSPLHF; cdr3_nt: TGTGCCAGCAGTTTAACCCCCCCGTGGGACACCTATAATTCACCCCTCCACTTT
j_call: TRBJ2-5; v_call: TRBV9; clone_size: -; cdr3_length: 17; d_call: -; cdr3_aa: CASSASLSSNAQETQYF; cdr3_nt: TGTGCCAGCAGCGCCTCGTTAAGTAGCAATGCCCAAGAGACCCAGTACTTC
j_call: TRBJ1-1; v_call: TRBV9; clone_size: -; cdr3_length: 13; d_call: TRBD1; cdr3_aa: CASSGQGDTEAFF; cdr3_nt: TGTGCCAGTTCCGGACAGGGGGACACTGAAGCTTTCTTT
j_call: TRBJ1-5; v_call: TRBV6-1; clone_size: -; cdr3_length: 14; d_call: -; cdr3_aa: CASSGSTGNQPQHF; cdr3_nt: TGTGCCAGCAGTGGGTCGACAGGCAATCAGCCCCAGCATTTT
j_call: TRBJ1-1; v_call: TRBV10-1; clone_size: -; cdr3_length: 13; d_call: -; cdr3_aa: CASSRQMNTEAFF; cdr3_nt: TGCGCCAGCAGCAGACAGATGAACACTGAAGCTTTCTTT
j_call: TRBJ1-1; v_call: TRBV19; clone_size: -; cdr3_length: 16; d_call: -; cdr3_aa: CARSPPAGVMDTEAFF; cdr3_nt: TGTGCCAGGAGCCCCCCGGCAGGGGTAATGGACACTGAAGCTTTCTTT
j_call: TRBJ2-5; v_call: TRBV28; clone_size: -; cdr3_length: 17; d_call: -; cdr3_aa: CASTRGEGGAFQETQYF; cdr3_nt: TGTGCCAGCACACGTGGTGAGGGGGGGGCCTTCCAAGAGACCCAGTACTTC
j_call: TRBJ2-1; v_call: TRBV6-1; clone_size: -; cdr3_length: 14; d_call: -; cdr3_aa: CASSAQGSYNEQFF; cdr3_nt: TGTGCCAGCAGTGCACAGGGTTCCTACAATGAGCAGTTCTTC
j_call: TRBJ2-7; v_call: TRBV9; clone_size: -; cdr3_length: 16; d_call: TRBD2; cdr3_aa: CASSRPSGGHSYEQYF; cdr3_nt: TGTGCCAGCTCCCGCCCCAGCGGGGGCCACTCCTACGAGCAGTACTTC
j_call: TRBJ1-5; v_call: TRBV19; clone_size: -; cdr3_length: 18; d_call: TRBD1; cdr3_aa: CASSISRGRADSNQPQHF; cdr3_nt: TGTGCCAGTAGTATATCCAGGGGGCGCGCAGATAGCAATCAGCCCCAGCATTTT
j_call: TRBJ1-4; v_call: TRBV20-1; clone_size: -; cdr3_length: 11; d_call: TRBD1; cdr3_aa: CSAGDREKLFF; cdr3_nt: TGCAGTGCGGGGGACAGGGAAAAACTGTTTTTT
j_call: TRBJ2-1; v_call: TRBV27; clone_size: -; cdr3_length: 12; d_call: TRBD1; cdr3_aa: CASSNSGQGFVF; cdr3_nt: TGTGCCAGCAGTAACTCGGGACAGGGGTTTGTCTTC
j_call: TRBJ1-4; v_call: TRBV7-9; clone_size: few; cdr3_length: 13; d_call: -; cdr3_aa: CASSPLLSEKLFF; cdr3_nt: TGTGCCAGCAGCCCCCTCTTGTCCGAAAAACTGTTTTTT
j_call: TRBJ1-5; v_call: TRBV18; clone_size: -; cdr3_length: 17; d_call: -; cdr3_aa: CASSPSGTSYSNQPQHF; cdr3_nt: TGTGCCAGCTCACCTTCAGGGACAAGCTATAGCAATCAGCCCCAGCATTTT
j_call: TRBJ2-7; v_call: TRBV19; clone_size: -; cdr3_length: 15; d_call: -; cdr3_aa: CASILDRPVRDEQYF; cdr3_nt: TGTGCCAGTATCCTAGACCGGCCGGTGAGGGACGAGCAGTACTTC
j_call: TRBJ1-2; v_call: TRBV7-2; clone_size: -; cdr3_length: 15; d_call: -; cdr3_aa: CASSKAQGRLDGYTF; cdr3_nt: TGTGCCAGCAGCAAAGCTCAGGGTAGATTGGATGGCTACACCTTC
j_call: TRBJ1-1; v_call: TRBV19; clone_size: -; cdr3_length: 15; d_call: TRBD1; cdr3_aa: CASSRMTGETTEAFF; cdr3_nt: TGTGCCAGTAGTAGAATGACAGGGGAGACCACTGAAGCTTTCTTT
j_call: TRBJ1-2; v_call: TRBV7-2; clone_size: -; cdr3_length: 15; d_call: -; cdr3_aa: CASSFADSPNYGYTF; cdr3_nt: TGTGCCAGCAGCTTCGCAGATTCTCCTAACTATGGCTACACCTTC
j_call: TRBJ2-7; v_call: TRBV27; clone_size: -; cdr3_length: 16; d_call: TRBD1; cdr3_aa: CASSYITKTGAYEQYF; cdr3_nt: TGTGCCAGCAGCTATATCACAAAGACAGGGGCCTACGAGCAGTACTTC
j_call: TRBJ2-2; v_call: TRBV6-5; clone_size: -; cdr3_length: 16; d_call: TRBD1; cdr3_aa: CASSFRRTGGAGELFF; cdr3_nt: TGTGCCAGCAGTTTCCGACGGACAGGGGGCGCCGGGGAGCTGTTTTTT
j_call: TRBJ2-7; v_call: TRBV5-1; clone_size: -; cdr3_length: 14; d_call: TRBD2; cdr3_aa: CASRPPGLVYEQYF; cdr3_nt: TGCGCCAGCAGGCCTCCGGGACTAGTCTACGAGCAGTACTTC
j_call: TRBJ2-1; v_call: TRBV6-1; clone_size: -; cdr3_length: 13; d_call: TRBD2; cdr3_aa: CASTRDRGGEQFF; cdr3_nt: TGTGCCAGCACCCGAGATCGGGGGGGTGAGCAGTTCTTC
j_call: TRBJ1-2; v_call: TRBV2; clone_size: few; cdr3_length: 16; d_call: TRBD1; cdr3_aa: CASKLWTGEAPYGYTF; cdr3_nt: TGTGCCAGCAAATTATGGACAGGGGAGGCTCCCTATGGCTACACCTTC
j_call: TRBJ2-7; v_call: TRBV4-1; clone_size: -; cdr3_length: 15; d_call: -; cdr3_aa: CASSRSPDSSYEQYF; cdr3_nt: TGCGCCAGCAGCCGAAGCCCCGACAGCTCCTACGAGCAGTACTTC
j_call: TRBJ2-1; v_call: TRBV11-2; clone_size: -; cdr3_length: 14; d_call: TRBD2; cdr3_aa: CASSTGGPDNEQFF; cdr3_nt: TGTGCCAGCAGTACGGGGGGGCCGGATAATGAGCAGTTCTTC
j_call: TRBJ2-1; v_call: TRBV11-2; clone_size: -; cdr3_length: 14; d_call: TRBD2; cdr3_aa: CASSLAGGPYEQFF; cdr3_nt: TGTGCCAGCAGCTTAGCGGGGGGGCCGTATGAGCAGTTCTTC
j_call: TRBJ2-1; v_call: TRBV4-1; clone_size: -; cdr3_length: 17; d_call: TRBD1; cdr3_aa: CASSQRTDRGLYNEQFF; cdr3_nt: TGCGCCAGCAGCCAAAGGACCGACAGGGGGCTATACAATGAGCAGTTCTTC
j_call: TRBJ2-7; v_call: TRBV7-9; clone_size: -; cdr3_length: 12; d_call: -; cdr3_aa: CASSSPLSEQYF; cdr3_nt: TGTGCCAGCAGCAGCCCGTTGAGCGAGCAGTACTTC
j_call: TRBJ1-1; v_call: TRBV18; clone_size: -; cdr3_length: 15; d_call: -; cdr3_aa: CASSTTTDSNTEAFF; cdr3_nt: TGTGCCAGCTCAACAACGACAGACTCGAACACTGAAGCTTTCTTT
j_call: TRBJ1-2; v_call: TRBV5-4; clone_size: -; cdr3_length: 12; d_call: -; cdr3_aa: CASSADRSFFTF; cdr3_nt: TGTGCCAGCAGTGCCGACAGGTCCTTTTTCACCTTC
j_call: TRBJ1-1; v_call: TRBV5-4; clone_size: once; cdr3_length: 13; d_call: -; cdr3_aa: CASSRQTNTEAFF; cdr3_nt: TGTGCCAGCAGCCGACAGACGAACACTGAAGCTTTCTTT
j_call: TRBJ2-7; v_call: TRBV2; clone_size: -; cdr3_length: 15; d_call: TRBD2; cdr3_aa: CASSESRTSGTEQYF; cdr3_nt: TGTGCCAGCAGTGAAAGCAGGACTAGCGGAACGGAGCAGTACTTC
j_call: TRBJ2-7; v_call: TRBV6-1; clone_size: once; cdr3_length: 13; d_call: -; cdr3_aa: CASIDSSSYEQYF; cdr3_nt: TGTGCCAGCATAGACTCTAGCTCCTACGAGCAGTACTTC
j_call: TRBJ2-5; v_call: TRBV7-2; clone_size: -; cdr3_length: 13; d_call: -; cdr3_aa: CASSFQGWETQYF; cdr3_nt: TGTGCCAGCAGCTTTCAGGGATGGGAGACCCAGTACTTC
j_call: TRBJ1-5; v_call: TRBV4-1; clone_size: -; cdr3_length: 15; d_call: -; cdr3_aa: CASSQVWTTKEPQHF; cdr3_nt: TGCGCCAGCAGCCAAGTCTGGACAACCAAGGAGCCCCAGCATTTT
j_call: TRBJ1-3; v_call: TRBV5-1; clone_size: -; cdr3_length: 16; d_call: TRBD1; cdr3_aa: CASSLPTGNSGNTIYF; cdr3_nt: TGCGCCAGCAGCCTGCCGACAGGGAACTCTGGAAACACCATATATTTT
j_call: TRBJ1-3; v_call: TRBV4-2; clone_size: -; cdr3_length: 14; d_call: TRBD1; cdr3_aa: CASSVDRDGNTIYF; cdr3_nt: TGTGCCAGCAGCGTGGACAGGGATGGAAACACCATATATTTT
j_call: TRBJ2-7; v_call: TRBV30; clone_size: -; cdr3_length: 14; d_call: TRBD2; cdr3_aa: CAWSPGLVPHEQYF; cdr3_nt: TGTGCCTGGAGCCCGGGACTAGTTCCGCACGAGCAGTACTTC
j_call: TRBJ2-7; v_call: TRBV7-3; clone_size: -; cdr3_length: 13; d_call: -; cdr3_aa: CASSLVPSYEQYF; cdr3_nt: TGTGCCAGCAGCTTAGTCCCGTCTTACGAGCAGTACTTC
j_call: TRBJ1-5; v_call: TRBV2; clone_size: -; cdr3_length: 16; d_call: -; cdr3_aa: CASRDRTGGSNQPQHF; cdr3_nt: TGTGCCAGCAGAGATAGGACGGGGGGAAGCAATCAGCCCCAGCATTTT
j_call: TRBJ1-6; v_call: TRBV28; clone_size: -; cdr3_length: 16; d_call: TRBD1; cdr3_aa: CASSPWDRGRNSPLHF; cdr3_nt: TGTGCCAGCAGTCCCTGGGACAGGGGGCGAAATTCACCCCTCCACTTT
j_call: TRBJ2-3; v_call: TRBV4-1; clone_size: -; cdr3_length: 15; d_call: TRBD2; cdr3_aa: CASSQPTSGTDTQYF; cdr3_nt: TGCGCCAGCAGCCAACCCACTAGCGGCACAGATACGCAGTATTTT